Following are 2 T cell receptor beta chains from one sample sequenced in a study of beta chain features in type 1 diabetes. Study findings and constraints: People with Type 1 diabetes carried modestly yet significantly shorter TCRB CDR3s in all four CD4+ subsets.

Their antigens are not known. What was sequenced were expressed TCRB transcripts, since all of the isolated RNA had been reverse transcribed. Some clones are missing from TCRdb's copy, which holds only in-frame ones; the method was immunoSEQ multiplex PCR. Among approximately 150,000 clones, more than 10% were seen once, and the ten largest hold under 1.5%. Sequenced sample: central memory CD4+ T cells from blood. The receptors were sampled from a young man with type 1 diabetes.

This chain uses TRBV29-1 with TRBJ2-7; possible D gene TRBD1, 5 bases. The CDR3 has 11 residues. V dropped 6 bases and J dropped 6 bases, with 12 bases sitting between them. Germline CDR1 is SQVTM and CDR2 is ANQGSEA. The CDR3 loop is CSVGIGVEQYF. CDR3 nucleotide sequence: TGCAGCGTAGGGATAGGGGTCGAGCAGTACTTC.

CDR3 amino acids: CASSLVGRIYNSPLHF. The CDR3 DNA reads TGTGCCAGCAGTTTAGTGGGGAGAATCTATAATTCACCCCTCCACTTT. The rearrangement joins TRBV28 to TRBJ1-6; no clear D. Trimming stripped 2 bases from V and 3 bases from J, with 11 bases between. This CDR3 region has 16 residues. Per germline, CDR1 MDHEN and CDR2 SYDVKM.